The next 14 T cell receptor beta chains were all read from a single sample in a study of blood T cell repertoires in COVID-19. TCRdb's copy holds only in-frame clones and misses some; the assay was immunoSEQ multiplex PCR. The data contain 310,000 or so clones, 87% of them singletons. The sequencing sample was made of peripheral blood. The receptor source for this set is a man aged 25-45 years with COVID-19, enrolled during active disease.

The V gene is TRBV14, the J gene TRBJ1-2, with 7 bases identical to TRBD1. The ends lost 4 bases at V and 2 bases at J; junction bases unmatched: 4. CDR1 SGHDN and CDR2 FVKESK come from the germline V gene. The CDR3 sequence is 14 residues long. The CDR3 sequence: CASSPSQGNYGYTF. The CDR3 nucleotides are TGTGCCAGCAGCCCCTCACAGGGGAACTATGGCTACACCTTC.

This clone was detected a few times. The rearrangement uses TRBV28 and TRBJ1-2, with 9 bases matching TRBD1. Losses at the gene ends were 6 bases for V and 6 bases for J; bases not matched to a gene: 5. The germline V gene has CDR1 MDHEN and CDR2 SYDVKM. The CDR3 spans 13 residues. For the CDR3, the DNA is TGTGCCAGCAGGCGGACAGGGGCGAATGGCTACACCTTC. This encodes CASRRTGANGYTF.

The chain links TRBV28 to TRBJ1-5; the D gene is possibly TRBD1 (6 bases). This CDR3 spans 16 amino acids. Germline assignment: CDR1 MDHEN and CDR2 SYDVKM. V was pared by 5 bases and J by 0 bases, with 14 bases between. CDR3 nucleotides: TGTGCCAGCAGTGGAATGACAGGTCATAGCAATCAGCCCCAGCATTTT. As protein: CASSGMTGHSNQPQHF.

This clone appeared a few times. V and J are TRBV19 and TRBJ2-7; TRBD2 aligns across 9 bases. The V segment lost 5 bases and the J segment 2 bases; nucleotides outside the gene matches: 4. Germline CDR1 is LNHDA and CDR2 is SQIVND (reference sequence). This CDR3 spans 14 amino acids. The CDR3 coding sequence is TGTGCCAGTAGTCTACTAGCGGGTACCTACGAGCAGTACTTC. Its protein product is CASSLLAGTYEQYF.

The chain recombines TRBV7-8 with TRBJ1-6; D might be TRBD1 (6 bases). V was pared by 3 bases and J by 6 bases, with 12 bases between. There are 15 residues in the CDR3. Germline V gene lookup returns CDR1 SGHVS and CDR2 FQNEAQ. DNA for the CDR3: TGTGCCAGCAGCTTTTGGGGGGGCGGTAATTCACCCCTCCACTTT. This codes for CASSFWGGGNSPLHF.

The rearrangement links TRBV5-3 to TRBJ2-7; 11 nucleotides match TRBD2. TRBV5-3 qualifies as an ORF whose function is uncertain. The CDR3 contains 20 residues. Trimming at V came to 2 bases and at J to 4 bases, leaving 20 bases not matched to a gene. CDR3 sequence reads: CARSFFLVAGGPKAPYEQYF. The DNA of the CDR3 is TGTGCCAGAAGCTTTTTCCTAGTAGCGGGAGGGCCGAAGGCCCCTTACGAGCAGTACTTC.

CDR3 in amino acids: CSSLFAGTNYGYTF. The CDR3 DNA is TGCAGCTCCCTGTTCGCAGGCACTAACTATGGCTACACCTTC. V gene TRBV29-1 combines with J gene TRBJ1-2; no definite D call. Deletions cut 8 bases from V and 0 bases from J, with 16 bases between. CDR3 length: 14 residues. Germline CDR1 reads SQVTM; CDR2 reads ANQGSEA.

This chain connects TRBV7-9 to TRBJ2-7; 9 bases align to TRBD2. This CDR3 is built from 16 residues. With V trimmed by 5 bases and J by 5 bases, 13 bases remained unmatched. Per germline, CDR1 SEHNR and CDR2 FQNEAQ (reference sequence). Written as DNA, the CDR3 is TGTGCCAGCAGCCCCCCGGCTAGCGGGGTTGGGGACGAGCAGTACTTC. Its translation: CASSPPASGVGDEQYF. Together with reference TRBV7-9 and TRBJ2-7, the CDR3 gives the full variable domain: DTGVSQNPRHKITKRGQNVTFRCDPISEHNRLYWYRQTLGQGPEFLTYFQNEAQLEKSRLLSDRFSAERPKGSFSTLEIQRTEQGDSAMYLCASSPPASGVGDEQYFGPGTRLTVT.

This clone came up a few times. The chain uses TRBV27 and TRBJ1-2; TRBD1 agrees at 10 bases. Per the germline V gene, CDR1 is MNHEY and CDR2 is SMNVEV (reference sequence). V gave up 5 bases and J gave up 8 bases; unmatched junction bases: 8. This CDR3 contains 14 residues. The CDR3 DNA reads TGTGCCAGCAGTCCGCGACAGGGGGCGGGGGGCTACACCTTC. Residues: CASSPRQGAGGYTF.

For this clone: This may be a read error: a much more frequent sequence differs by one nucleotide. The chain joins TRBV5-5 to TRBJ2-7; D not resolved. V lost 3 bases and J 0 bases, leaving 4 bases between the germline ends. The CDR3 is made up of 12 amino acids. The germline V gene encodes CDR1 SGHKS and CDR2 YYEKEE (reference sequence). The CDR3 nucleotides read TGTGCCAGCAGCTCTAGCTCCTACGAGCAGTACTTC. Translation gives CASSSSSYEQYF.

Concerning this clone: Other DNA sequences in the sample encode the same CDR3. The rearrangement joins TRBV6-1 to TRBJ1-2; no reliable D call. The CDR3 is made up of 13 amino acids. Per germline, CDR1 MNHNS and CDR2 SASEGT. Between the trimmed V and J ends, which lost 0 bases and 4 bases, there was a span of 6 bases. CDR3 bases: TGTGCCAGCAGTGAAGCGTTACTCTATGGCTACACCTTC. This codes for CASSEALLYGYTF.

V gene TRBV18 combines with J gene TRBJ1-5; the match to TRBD1 covers 8 bases. The germline gives CDR1 KGHSH, CDR2 LQKENI. V gave up 3 bases and J gave up 1 base; unmatched junction bases: 2. There are 15 residues in the CDR3. DNA for the CDR3: TGTGCCAGCTCACCGCAGGGGGCAAGCAATCAGCCCCAGCATTTT. It yields the protein CASSPQGASNQPQHF.

The chain uses TRBV7-9 and TRBJ1-2; TRBD1 aligns across 8 bases. The CDR3 contains 13 residues. The V segment lost 5 bases and the J segment 8 bases; nucleotides outside the gene matches: 7. Looked up from germline, CDR1 is SEHNR and CDR2 is FQNEAQ (reference sequence). DNA for the CDR3: TGTGCCAGCAGCCCAGGACAGGGCTGGGGCTACACCTTC. It is translated as CASSPGQGWGYTF.

This clone was counted only a few times. The V and J genes are TRBV4-3 and TRBJ1-6, with D possibly matching TRBD1 (5 bases). In germline, CDR1 is LGHNA, CDR2 YSLEER. CDR3 length: 17 amino acids. Trimming removed 1 base at V and 5 bases at J, with 15 bases between. The CDR3 DNA reads TGCGCCAGCAGCCAAGTCGGGTACTTGACAGATAATTCACCCCTCCACTTT. Translating gives CASSQVGYLTDNSPLHF.